These 19 T cell receptor beta chains were sequenced from one sample in a study of a mutant IDH1 vaccine in newly diagnosed glioma. Profiling relied on immunoSEQ multiplex PCR, and the TCRdb table lists in-frame clones only, not all of them. In the table there are tens of thousands of clones, 75% to 85% of which are singletons. The antigens of these receptors remain unknown. The time point was: week 35, safety follow-up. Doses consisted of 300 ug of mutant IDH1 20-mer peptide each, paired with topical imiquimod. This sample comprised PBMCs, obtained from a glioma patient whose treatment included an IDH1 peptide vaccine. The receptors originated from a man aged 35 to 55 with glioma.

Comment on this clone: The same CDR3 arises from other DNA sequences in this sample as well. This sequence joins TRBV10-3 and TRBJ2-3, with D unclear. This CDR3 is built from 14 residues. The V end was cut by 7 bases, the J end by 0 bases, with 11 bases between. Germline CDR1 is ENHRY and CDR2 is SYGVKD. CDR3 sequence: CAITEGQSTDTQYF. Here the CDR3 DNA reads TGTGCCATCACCGAAGGGCAGAGCACAGATACGCAGTATTTT.

CDR3 coding DNA: TGTGCCAGCAGCTTAGCCCAGGGAGCGACCTACGAGCAGTACTTC. This codes for CASSLAQGATYEQYF. The chain joins TRBV7-9 to TRBJ2-7; TRBD1 or TRBD2 may be the D gene (5 bases each). Trimming stripped 0 bases from V and 2 bases from J, with 11 bases between. The length of the CDR3 is 15 residues. Germline lookup yields CDR1 SEHNR and CDR2 FQNEAQ (reference sequence). Variable domain in full (rest from reference TRBV7-9 and TRBJ2-7): DTGVSQNPRHKITKRGQNVTFRCDPISEHNRLYWYRQTLGQGPEFLTYFQNEAQLEKSRLLSDRFSAERPKGSFSTLEIQRTEQGDSAMYLCASSLAQGATYEQYFGPGTRLTVT.

This chain joins TRBV10-1 and TRBJ2-2, with D possibly matching TRBD2 (5 bases). CDR1 WNHNN and CDR2 SYGVQD come from the germline V gene (reference sequence). V was clipped by 1 base and J by 3 bases, with 9 bases between them. The CDR3 consists of 15 residues. CDR3 DNA: TGCGCCAGCAGTGAGTTACCGGACTACACCGGGGAGCTGTTTTTT. It yields the protein CASSELPDYTGELFF.

The chain links TRBV11-2 to TRBJ1-3, with unresolved D. This CDR3 comprises 13 residues. Germline loops: CDR1 SGHAT, CDR2 FQNNGV. Trimming removed 5 bases from V and 8 bases from J, with 13 bases in between. The DNA of the CDR3 is TGTGCCAGCAGCCGCCCTGGAGGTGACACCATATATTTT. It encodes CASSRPGGDTIYF.

This clone was counted a single time. The chain has TRBV7-2 and TRBJ2-7, with 7 nucleotides matching TRBD2. The CDR3 is made up of 14 amino acids. The J segment lost 3 bases and the V segment lost 5 bases, leaving 7 bases of the junction unmatched. Germline V gives CDR1 SGHTA, CDR2 FQGNSA. The CDR3 spells CASSLPGEGYEQYF. DNA for the CDR3: TGTGCCAGCAGCCTCCCGGGGGAGGGCTACGAGCAGTACTTC.

This clone occurred a few times. The chain employs TRBV29-1 and TRBJ2-2; possible D gene TRBD1, 5 bases. CDR1 SQVTM and CDR2 ANQGSEA come from the germline V gene. V was cut by 2 bases and J by 7 bases, with 5 bases left in between. CDR3 length: 11 residues. CDR3 region: CSVETGGELFF. Here the CDR3 DNA reads TGCAGCGTTGAAACAGGCGGGGAGCTGTTTTTT.

The chain combines TRBV6-1 with TRBJ2-7; 12 nucleotides agree with TRBD2. CDR1 is MNHNS, CDR2 SASEGT, per germline. V was clipped by 10 bases and J by 5 bases; unmatched bases: 6. This CDR3 region has 13 residues. CDR3: CATSLAGGHEQYF. In nucleotides, the CDR3 is TGTGCCACATCACTAGCGGGAGGCCACGAGCAGTACTTC.

In its sample, this clone was seen a few times. The rearrangement links TRBV7-2 to TRBJ1-1, with D tentatively TRBD1 (6 bases). The CDR3 spans 13 residues. Trimming pared 5 bases from V and 4 bases from J, leaving 11 bases between. Germline CDR1 reads SGHTA; CDR2 reads FQGNSA. CDR3 amino acids: CASSPRGSTEAFF. CDR3 nucleotide sequence: TGTGCCAGCAGCCCGAGGGGGAGCACTGAAGCTTTCTTT.

The gene calls are TRBV2 and TRBJ2-3, with TRBD1 matching 9 bases. The CDR3 is made up of 14 amino acids. Looked up from germline, CDR1 is SNHLY and CDR2 is FYNNEI. With V trimmed by 10 bases and J by 4 bases, 9 bases remained unmatched. In DNA form, the CDR3 reads TGTGCCATCGCCCGGGGACAGGGCGCAGATACGCAGTATTTT. It encodes CAIARGQGADTQYF. Based on the CDR3 plus reference TRBV2 and TRBJ2-3, the full variable domain is EPEVTQTPSHQVTQMGQEVILRCVPISNHLYFYWYRQILGQKVEFLVSFYNNEISEKSEIFDDQFSVERPDGSNFTLKIRSTKLEDSAMYFCAIARGQGADTQYFGPGTRLTVL.

The gene calls are TRBV27 and TRBJ1-1, with 8 bases lining up with TRBD1. From germline, CDR1 is MNHEY and CDR2 SMNVEV (reference sequence). There are 16 residues in the CDR3. V dropped 5 bases and J dropped 1; count of bases not matched to a gene: 9. The CDR3 here is CASSQKRTGGNTEAFF. CDR3 in DNA: TGTGCCAGCAGTCAGAAGAGAACAGGGGGGAACACTGAAGCTTTCTTT.

This chain joins TRBV19 and TRBJ2-7, with D perhaps assigned TRBD1 or TRBD2 (5 bases each). Trimming stripped 7 bases from V and 0 bases from J, with 19 bases between. The CDR3 totals 16 residues. Germline-derived CDR1 and CDR2 are LNHDA and SQIVND (reference sequence). The CDR3 DNA reads TGTGCCAGTAACCCCTCCGGGGCCCTGAGCTCCTACGAGCAGTACTTC. Amino acids: CASNPSGALSSYEQYF. Together with reference TRBV19 and TRBJ2-7, the CDR3 gives the full variable domain: DGGITQSPKYLFRKEGQNVTLSCEQNLNHDAMYWYRQDPGQGLRLIYYSQIVNDFQKGDIAEGYSVSREKKESFPLTVTSAQKNPTAFYLCASNPSGALSSYEQYFGPGTRLTVT.

The chain has TRBV2 and TRBJ1-4; D unclear. V was shortened by 1 base and J by 7 bases, with 13 bases between the two germline ends. The CDR3 consists of 15 residues. The germline CDR1 and CDR2 sequences are SNHLY and FYNNEI. The DNA for the CDR3 is TGTGCCAGCAGTGAAGGCAGCAACAGTGGTGAAAAACTGTTTTTT. Its translation: CASSEGSNSGEKLFF.

The V call is TRBV5-1, the J call TRBJ1-1, with TRBD1 as a possible D gene (5 bases). Trimming pared 0 bases from V and 4 bases from J, leaving 16 bases between. The CDR3 runs to 16 residues. Germline CDR1 SGHRS, CDR2 YFSETQ. In DNA form, the CDR3 reads TGCGCCAGCAGCTTGGACAGCCCAGGGACGTTCACTGAAGCTTTCTTT. Translation gives CASSLDSPGTFTEAFF.

The chain couples TRBV6-6 to TRBJ1-5; D is unresolved. Germline V gene lookup returns CDR1 MNHNY and CDR2 SVGAGI (reference sequence). The CDR3 has 13 amino acids. Trimming cost V 3 bases and J 5 bases, with 8 bases left between them. CDR3 sequence: CASSYGTDQPQHF. In DNA, the CDR3 is TGTGCCAGCAGTTATGGCACCGATCAGCCCCAGCATTTT.

V is TRBV6-5 and J is TRBJ1-2, with 7 positions matching TRBD1. In germline, CDR1 is MNHEY, CDR2 SVGAGI. The CDR3 length is 14 residues. With V trimmed by 6 bases and J by 2 bases, 6 bases remained unmatched. CDR3 sequence reads: CASRPSGGNYGYTF. CDR3 nucleotides: TGTGCCAGCAGACCGTCAGGGGGGAACTATGGCTACACCTTC.

This rearrangement joins TRBV7-2 to TRBJ2-7; 10 nucleotides match TRBD2. Germline CDR1 is SGHTA and CDR2 is FQGNSA. This CDR3 contains 15 residues. V lost 5 bases, J lost 1 base, and 5 bases stayed unmatched. The CDR3 here is CASSRSGGASYEQYF. The CDR3 nucleotides read TGTGCCAGCAGCCGGAGCGGGGGGGCATCCTACGAGCAGTACTTC.

This chain links TRBV30 with TRBJ1-6; D uncertain. CDR1 GTSNPN and CDR2 SVGIG come from the germline V gene (reference sequence). The CDR3 totals 12 residues. V dropped 3 bases and J dropped 5 bases, with 5 bases sitting between them. The CDR3 protein is CAWRPNNSPLHF. CDR3 bases: TGTGCCTGGAGACCAAATAATTCACCCCTCCACTTT.

The chain carries TRBV18 and TRBJ1-3, with D possibly matching TRBD1 (5 bases). The CDR3 runs 13 residues. Germline V gene sequence: CDR1 KGHSH, CDR2 LQKENI. This chain's CDR3 is CVTSRGAGNTIYF. CDR3 in DNA: TGTGTAACATCCCGGGGCGCCGGAAACACCATATATTTT.

The genes are TRBV7-2 and TRBJ2-5, with 8 bases aligning to TRBD2. V dropped 5 bases and J dropped 0; count of bases not matched to a gene: 5. In germline, CDR1 is SGHTA, CDR2 FQGNSA. The CDR3 consists of 15 residues. CDR3 coding DNA: TGTGCCAGCAGCCGAAGGCGGGGGGACCAAGAGACCCAGTACTTC. Encoded protein: CASSRRRGDQETQYF.